The 2 T cell receptor beta chains in this list originate from one sample, sequenced in a study of blood T cell repertoires in COVID-19 (dated by TCRdb to 2018 to 2020). The method was the immunoSEQ multiplex PCR assay. TCRdb's version of the immuneACCESS table is confined to in-frame rearrangements and falls short of the full clone set. An unresolved V gene accounts for under half of the shortfall where checked; the remainder is of unknown origin. Across this sample there are under 300,000 clones, with about 89% seen only once. Approximately 2% of the sample rests with the top ten. Source material: PBMCs or T cells enriched from blood (not recorded which). These receptors all stem from a woman between 18 and 29 years old who had recovered from COVID-19.

The CDR3, as DNA: TGTGCCAGTAGTAAAGCCCGACAGACCCACGAGCAGTACTTC. It codes for CASSKARQTHEQYF. The rearrangement links TRBV19 to TRBJ2-7, with a weak D call TRBD1 (5 bases). Germline CDR1 LNHDA, CDR2 SQIVND (reference sequence). CDR3 length: 14 residues. V lost 4 bases and J lost 5, with 15 bases in between.

The genes are TRBV5-4 and TRBJ2-5; 7 bases are a match to TRBD1. Unmatched junction bases numbered 4, after V lost 3 bases and J lost 5 bases. This CDR3 has 13 amino acids. Germline CDR1 reads SGHNT; CDR2 reads YYREEE (reference sequence). CDR3 sequence reads: CASSYRGVETQYF. CDR3 in DNA: TGTGCCAGCAGCTACAGGGGTGTTGAGACCCAGTACTTC.